Sequencing of this TCR beta chain was carried out in a study of shared clonotypes between healthy human individuals. The donors were all Caucasian adults (living in Nashville, Tennessee). In the authors' workflow: Junction-only sequences without quality scores came from ImmunoSEQ, so filtering differed. This table comes from immunoSEQ multiplex PCR, and its TCRdb copy is limited to in-frame clones, with some not included. The V and J calls and clone size come from that table; D and trimming were worked out from the DNA. The table has hundreds of thousands of clones, around 67% seen once; the top ten hold approximately 10%. Material for sequencing was memory CD4+ T cells sorted from blood. This sample's subset: CD45RA-negative fraction. The sequence was obtained from a man under 40 in good health.

This CDR3 is CASSLGTGVSYEQYF. Written as DNA, the CDR3 is TGTGCCAGCAGCTTGGGGACAGGGGTCTCCTACGAGCAGTACTTC. The chain uses TRBV7-3 and TRBJ2-7; TRBD1 matches at 10 bases. Germline CDR1 reads SGHTA; CDR2 reads FQGTGA. This CDR3 spans 15 amino acids. Trimming cost V 3 bases and J 0 bases; bases outside gene matches: 2.